The TCR beta chain described here comes from a study of CD8+CD57+ T cells in acquired aplastic anemia (dated by TCRdb to between 2017 and 2018). Regarding the complete study: DNA extracted from sorted CD4+ and CD8+ cells had a mean of approximately 3.4 ug, with a range of roughly 0.2 to 27.4 ug. The full study reports these points: No significant difference in CD8+ Simpson's diversity was found between patients and healthy controls (P=0.060). Around 30 CD8+ CDR3 sequences were found to be shared between patients and controls, but these sequences appeared to be highly expressed in patients and within the immunodominant clones of the patients.

Profiling of TCR beta VDJ combinations and CDR3 sequences used genomic DNA as the template. An Illumina HiSeq 2000 was the platform used for TCR repertoire sequencing. As for the authors' bioinformatics: Repertoire assessment relied on Simpson's diversity index, CDR3 size and DJ length profiles, and TRBV/TRBJ rearrangement plots. Whichever DNA sequence was most abundant in the deep sequencing data was defined as the immunodominant clone. CDR3 amino acid sequences were checked for sharing across subjects and were also compared against the VDJdb database and published repertoires. TCRdb reworked the public reads: Q25 trimming with fastp, MiXCR clone assembly, productive beta chains retained. Each entry is one CDR3 protein sequence, shown with its most common DNA and genes. The V and J calls come from TCRdb's annotation, not from the publication. The sample table lists approximately 270,000 distinct CDR3 sequences, 56% of them with a count of one. The top ten clones comprise roughly 8% of the sample.

The junction shows trimming of 11 bases on V and 7 bases on J, and the gene matches do not reach 8 bases of it. From the cysteine up to the phenylalanine, the CDR3 has a length of 13 residues. CDR3 DNA is the only sequence kept; it has 39 bases, read in frame from the first base. Taken from the germline V gene, the CDR1 and CDR2 loops are ENHRY and SYGVKD. In the study, sorted CD4+ and CD8+ blood T cells from patients with severe aplastic anemia and from healthy subjects underwent deep sequencing of TCR repertoires. Ficoll-Paque density gradient centrifugation was used to isolate peripheral blood mononuclear cells. Before DNA extraction, CD4+ and CD8+ T cells were sorted with FACS or magnetic beads. Details on this clonotype: Which antigen it targets is not known. One base away there is no much larger clone; base qualities are not given.

In this chain, TRBV10-3 is recombined with TRBJ1-6, with 7 central nucleotides matching TRBD1. The sequenced material came from sorted CD4+, CD8+, or CD8+CD57+ T cells (not recorded which) from PBMCs. The sequence derives from a human donor with severe aplastic anemia or a healthy control (not recorded which). The nucleotide sequence is given as TGTGCCCTTAGGACAGGCTCGAATTCACCCCTCCACTTT. The encoded protein is CALRTGSNSPLHF.